This TCR beta chain was captured by sequencing in a study of blood T cell repertoires in COVID-19. Study-wide context: Material from acute and convalescent COVID-19 was sourced from the United States, Italy and Spain.

Authors' data handling: From reference gene primer amplification, estimates of nucleated cell counts were derived. The assay was immunoSEQ multiplex PCR, and TCRdb's table has in-frame clones only and misses some. Clonal size and the V and J genes are those of that table, whereas D and trimming came from the DNA. The sample has roughly 95,000 clones, 70% to 90% seen once. Germline-derived CDR1 and CDR2 are LGHNA and YNFKEQ. V lost 4 bases, J lost 7 bases, and 8 bases stayed unmatched. This CDR3 region has 15 residues. The clonotype was recovered from a man aged 60 to 75 with acute or convalescent COVID-19. Input material: peripheral blood. This chain uses TRBV4-2 with TRBJ1-1; 11 bases line up with TRBD1. In DNA, the CDR3 is TGTGCCAGCAGCCCCGAAGGACAGGGGGCCGTTGAAGCTTTCTTT. Protein sequence: CASSPEGQGAVEAFF.